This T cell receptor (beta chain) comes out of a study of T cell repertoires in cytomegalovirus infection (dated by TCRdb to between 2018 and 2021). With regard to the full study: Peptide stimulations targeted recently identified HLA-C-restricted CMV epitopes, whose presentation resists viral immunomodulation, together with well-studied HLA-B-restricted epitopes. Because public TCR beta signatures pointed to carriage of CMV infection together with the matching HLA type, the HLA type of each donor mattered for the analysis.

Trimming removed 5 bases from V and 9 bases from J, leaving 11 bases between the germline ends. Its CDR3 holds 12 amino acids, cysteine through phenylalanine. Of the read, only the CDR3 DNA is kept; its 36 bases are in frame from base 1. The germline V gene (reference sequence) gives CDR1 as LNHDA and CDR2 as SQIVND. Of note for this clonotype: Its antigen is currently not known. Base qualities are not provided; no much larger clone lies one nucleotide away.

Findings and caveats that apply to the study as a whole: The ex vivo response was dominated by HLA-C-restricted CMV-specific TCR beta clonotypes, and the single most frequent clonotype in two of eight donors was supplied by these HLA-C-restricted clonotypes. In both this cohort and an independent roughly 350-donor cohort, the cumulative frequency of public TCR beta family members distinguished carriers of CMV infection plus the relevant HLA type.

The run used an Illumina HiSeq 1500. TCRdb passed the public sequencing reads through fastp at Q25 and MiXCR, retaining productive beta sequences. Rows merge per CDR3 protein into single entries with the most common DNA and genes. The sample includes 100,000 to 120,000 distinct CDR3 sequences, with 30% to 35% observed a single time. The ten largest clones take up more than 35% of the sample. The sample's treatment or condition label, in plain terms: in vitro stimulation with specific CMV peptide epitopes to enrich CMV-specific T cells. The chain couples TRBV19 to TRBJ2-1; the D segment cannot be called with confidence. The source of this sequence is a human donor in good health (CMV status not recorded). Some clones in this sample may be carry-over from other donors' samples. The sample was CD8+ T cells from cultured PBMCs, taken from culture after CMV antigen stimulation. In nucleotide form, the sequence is TGTGCCAGTAGTTGGGGTAACGGTGAGCAGTTCTTC. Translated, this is CASSWGNGEQFF.